This T cell receptor beta chain was documented in a study of T cell responses to AZD1222 COVID-19 vaccine. There are a few counts of this clone. Per the germline V gene, CDR1 is SGHKS and CDR2 is YYEKEE (reference sequence). Between the trimmed V and J ends, which lost 0 bases and 0 bases, there was a span of 6 bases. The CDR3 length is 14 residues. Assay used: immunoSEQ multiplex PCR; TCRdb lists only in-frame clones, some missing. The table lists about 130,000 clones, approximately 90% of them singletons, with roughly 4.4% in the top ten. The sequences come from peripheral blood, collected on day 0 of AZD1222 vaccination. The clonotype was recovered from an adult in good health. This chain links TRBV5-5 with TRBJ2-5; no clear D gene. The CDR3 DNA sequence: TGTGCCAGCAGCTTGGTAGTGTACCAAGAGACCCAGTACTTC. Translated: CASSLVVYQETQYF.